The 29 T cell receptor beta chains listed next were all sequenced from one sample in a study of control samples from healthy donors and cancer patients. Sequencing used immunoSEQ multiplex PCR; TCRdb keeps in-frame clones, though not all of them. The sample includes some 100,000 clones, about 90% of them seen just once. The sequenced sample was blood. The receptors originated from a man aged 25-45 years in good health.

The rearrangement uses TRBV2 and TRBJ2-1, with TRBD2 as a possible D gene (7 bases). In germline, CDR1 is SNHLY, CDR2 FYNNEI. The CDR3 length is 14 residues. Trimming pared 7 bases from V and 6 bases from J, leaving 16 bases between. The CDR3 DNA is TGTGCCAGCATGGGGGCGGGAGTCCCCAATGAGCAGTTCTTC. Residues: CASMGAGVPNEQFF.

The CDR3 region is CASSRHRAGGEETQYF. DNA of the CDR3: TGTGCCAGCTCGCGCCACCGGGCAGGGGGCGAGGAGACCCAGTACTTC. This chain uses TRBV18 with TRBJ2-5, with TRBD1 matching over 8 bases. Germline CDR1 reads KGHSH; CDR2 reads LQKENI. The CDR3 covers 16 residues. V was clipped by 6 bases and J by 5 bases; unmatched bases: 14. Based on the CDR3 plus reference TRBV18 and TRBJ2-5, the full variable domain is NAGVMQNPRHLVRRRGQEARLRCSPMKGHSHVYWYRQLPEEGLKFMVYLQKENIIDESGMPKERFSAEFPKEGPSILRIQQVVRGDSAAYFCASSRHRAGGEETQYFGPGTRLLVL.

The chain is built from TRBV28 and TRBJ2-1; 7 nucleotides line up with TRBD1. Trimming cost V 6 bases and J 4 bases; bases outside gene matches: 9. The CDR3 consists of 15 residues. The germline V gene has CDR1 MDHEN and CDR2 SYDVKM. CDR3 sequence (DNA): TGTGCCAGCAGCCTAGGGACAGACAGTTACAATGAGCAGTTCTTC. Amino acids: CASSLGTDSYNEQFF.

The chain has TRBV28 and TRBJ2-7; no reliable D call. This CDR3 is 14 amino acids long. V lost 3 bases and J lost 4, with 13 bases in between. Germline CDR1 and CDR2: MDHEN and SYDVKM. In nucleotides, the CDR3 is TGTGCCAGCAGTTTTTCGGGCCCCAGATACGAGCAGTACTTC. Encoded protein: CASSFSGPRYEQYF.

This rearrangement joins TRBV27 to TRBJ2-1, with 12 bases fitting TRBD2. This CDR3 has 14 residues. The V and J ends lost 7 bases and 6 bases, in that order; junction bases with no gene match: 4. CDR1 is MNHEY, CDR2 SMNVEV, per germline (reference sequence). The CDR3 protein is CASTPSGRGNEQFF. The CDR3 DNA follows: TGTGCCAGCACCCCTAGCGGGAGGGGCAATGAGCAGTTCTTC.

V and J are TRBV4-1 and TRBJ1-2; D is ambiguous. Germline V gene data show CDR1 as MGHRA and CDR2 as YSYEKL. The CDR3 runs to 15 residues. Trimming took 2 bases from V and 4 from J, leaving 14 bases between them. CDR3 residues: CASSQNLQLFYGYTF. The CDR3 nucleotides read TGCGCCAGCAGCCAAAATTTACAGCTTTTCTATGGCTACACCTTC.

V usage is TRBV2 and J usage is TRBJ2-5, with TRBD2 as a possible D gene (5 bases). The CDR3 covers 15 residues. Trimming pared 3 bases from V and 7 bases from J, leaving 18 bases between. The germline gives CDR1 SNHLY, CDR2 FYNNEI. CDR3 protein: CASSELAGSEGTQYF. The CDR3, as DNA: TGTGCCAGCAGTGAGTTGGCGGGCTCGGAAGGGACCCAGTACTTC.

This chain links TRBV7-3 with TRBJ2-3; no definite D call. CDR3 length: 13 amino acids. Germline V gene sequence: CDR1 SGHTA, CDR2 FQGTGA. V was clipped by 5 bases and J by 0 bases, with 6 bases between them. The CDR3 is CASSPQSTDTQYF. Written as DNA, the CDR3 is TGTGCCAGCAGCCCCCAAAGCACAGATACGCAGTATTTT.

The chain has TRBV5-4 and TRBJ2-1; TRBD2 matches at 14 bases. The trim removed 0 bases at V and 8 bases at J, leaving 4 bases unmatched. The V gene's germline CDR1 is SGHNT and CDR2 YYREEE (reference sequence). The CDR3 consists of 16 residues. The CDR3, as DNA: TGTGCCAGCAGCTTGGGTGGGACTAGCGGGAGATATGAGCAGTTCTTC. Translating gives CASSLGGTSGRYEQFF.

The chain employs TRBV11-2 and TRBJ2-3; a weak D match, TRBD1 (6 bases). In germline, CDR1 is SGHAT, CDR2 FQNNGV. CDR3 length: 14 residues. V was cut by 6 bases and J by 2 bases, with 12 bases left in between. The CDR3 nucleotides read TGTGCCAGCAGACAGGGTCGCTCCACAGATACGCAGTATTTT. Translation: CASRQGRSTDTQYF.

This chain joins TRBV19 and TRBJ2-2; D is uncertain. This CDR3 has 17 amino acids. Trimming pared 4 bases from V and 1 base from J, leaving 16 bases between. Germline-derived CDR1 and CDR2 are LNHDA and SQIVND (reference sequence). The CDR3 protein is CASSKVGQTKNTGELFF. The CDR3 DNA sequence: TGTGCCAGTAGTAAGGTCGGCCAAACGAAGAACACCGGGGAGCTGTTTTTT.

The chain couples TRBV14 to TRBJ1-2, with TRBD1 as a possible D gene (5 bases). Germline V lookup: CDR1 SGHDN, CDR2 FVKESK. CDR3 size: 16 residues. V shed 0 bases and J shed 2 bases, with 13 bases lying between them. This CDR3 is CASSQDPFGTNYGYTF. In nucleotides, the CDR3 is TGTGCCAGCAGCCAAGATCCGTTTGGGACGAACTATGGCTACACCTTC. Full variable domain (rest looked up from reference TRBV14 and TRBJ1-2): EAGVTQFPSHSVIEKGQTVTLRCDPISGHDNLYWYRRVMGKEIKFLLHFVKESKQDESGMPNNRFLAERTGGTYSTLKVQPAELEDSGVYFCASSQDPFGTNYGYTFGSGTRLTVV.

The rearrangement links TRBV15 to TRBJ2-2; TRBD2 matches at 15 bases. The germline gives CDR1 LNHNV, CDR2 YYDKDF (reference sequence). The CDR3 has 16 amino acids. V was pared by 1 base and J by 7 bases, with 1 base of the junction left unmatched. The CDR3 here is CATSRGTSGRGGELFF. The DNA for the CDR3 is TGTGCCACCAGCAGAGGGACTAGCGGGAGGGGCGGGGAGCTGTTTTTT.

The gene calls are TRBV5-1 and TRBJ2-5; 13 positions agree with TRBD2. Germline V gene lookup returns CDR1 SGHRS and CDR2 YFSETQ. CDR3 length: 17 residues. Germline trimming cut 4 bases from V and 5 bases from J; bases unmatched to any gene: 11. The CDR3 nucleotides read TGCGCCAGCAGCCAAGGGACTAGCGGGATTGGGGGGGAGACCCAGTACTTC. Protein product: CASSQGTSGIGGETQYF.

The rearrangement links TRBV19 to TRBJ2-7; D could derive from TRBD1 or TRBD2 (5 bases each). Trimming shortened V by 1 base and J by 7 bases, and 11 bases separated the two germline ends. Germline V CDR1 and CDR2: LNHDA, SQIVND (reference sequence). This CDR3 is built from 13 residues. The CDR3 bases are TGTGCCAGTAGTATAGGGGGGAGAGGGGAGCAGTACTTC. Translation gives CASSIGGRGEQYF. Filled out from reference TRBV19 and TRBJ2-7, the complete variable domain reads DGGITQSPKYLFRKEGQNVTLSCEQNLNHDAMYWYRQDPGQGLRLIYYSQIVNDFQKGDIAEGYSVSREKKESFPLTVTSAQKNPTAFYLCASSIGGRGEQYFGPGTRLTVT.

This chain joins TRBV4-3 and TRBJ2-1, with TRBD2 as a possible D gene (5 bases). Trimming pared 0 bases from V and 3 bases from J, leaving 6 bases between. Germline-derived CDR1 and CDR2 are LGHNA and YSLEER. The CDR3 loop spans 14 amino acids. CDR3 sequence (DNA): TGCGCCAGCAGCCAAGATGAGGGCTACAATGAGCAGTTCTTC. Protein: CASSQDEGYNEQFF.

The chain carries TRBV19 and TRBJ2-7; 15 bases fit TRBD2. Trimming took 10 bases from V and 3 from J; bases not matched to a gene: 1. CDR1 and CDR2 (germline): LNHDA, SQIVND (reference sequence). This CDR3 comprises 13 residues. CDR3 sequence: CATGLAGGYEQYF. The CDR3 DNA reads as TGTGCCACGGGACTAGCGGGAGGCTACGAGCAGTACTTC.

This rearrangement joins TRBV6-2 or TRBV6-3 to TRBJ2-2; weak D call: TRBD2 (6 bases). The CDR3 extends over 19 amino acids. The V end was cut by 0 bases, the J end by 1 base, with 18 bases between. Germline-derived CDR1 and CDR2 are MNHEY and SVGEGT. The CDR3 bases are TGTGCCAGCAGTTACTCGCGGCTAGCGCTGGCCTTGAACACCGGGGAGCTGTTTTTT. This sequence encodes CASSYSRLALALNTGELFF.

V usage is TRBV3-1 (or the pseudogene TRBV3-2) and J usage is TRBJ2-1; TRBD2 agrees at 11 bases. Trimming cost V 0 bases and J 1 base; bases outside gene matches: 5. CDR3 length equals 18 residues. The germline CDR1 and CDR2 sequences are LGHDT and YNNKEL (reference sequence). CDR3 amino acids: CASSQESLAGGSYNEQFF. CDR3 nucleotide sequence: TGTGCCAGCAGCCAAGAAAGCCTAGCGGGAGGTTCCTACAATGAGCAGTTCTTC.

The chain links TRBV24-1 to TRBJ2-1, with 9 bases matching TRBD1. V shed 7 bases and J 5 bases; nucleotides not matched to a gene: 8. The CDR3 runs to 15 residues. CDR1 KGHDR and CDR2 SFDVKD come from the germline V gene. The CDR3 loop reads CATSETGGLDNEQFF. The CDR3 nucleotides read TGTGCCACCAGCGAAACAGGGGGCCTCGACAATGAGCAGTTCTTC.

The chain is built from TRBV30 and TRBJ1-2, with TRBD1 as a possible D gene (6 bases). V was trimmed by 5 bases and J by 8 bases, leaving 24 bases between them. Germline loops: CDR1 GTSNPN, CDR2 SVGIG (reference sequence). The CDR3 has 15 amino acids. DNA for the CDR3: TGTGCCTGGGCAAAGGTGGCCTCGGGGGCAGGCGGCTACACCTTC. Amino acids: CAWAKVASGAGGYTF.

This rearrangement joins TRBV27 to TRBJ2-2, with D perhaps TRBD1 (6 bases). The CDR3 contains 14 residues. The germline V gene encodes CDR1 MNHEY and CDR2 SMNVEV (reference sequence). Trimming took 6 bases from V and 5 from J, leaving 13 bases between them. DNA for the CDR3: TGTGCCAGCAGCGCCGGGACAACGACCGGGGAGCTGTTTTTT. Translation gives CASSAGTTTGELFF.

This chain uses TRBV7-3 with TRBJ2-7, with a tentative D call TRBD1 (7 bases). V dropped 5 bases and J dropped 7 bases, with 24 bases sitting between them. CDR1 and CDR2 from the germline V gene are SGHTA and FQGTGA. The CDR3 totals 16 residues. This CDR3 reads CASSRTGRGQPTEQYF. Here the CDR3 DNA reads TGTGCCAGCAGCCGAACGGGGCGGGGACAGCCTACGGAGCAGTACTTC.

CDR3 sequence reads: CASSLGDSSSYNEQFF. The CDR3, as DNA: TGCGCCAGCAGCTTGGGGGACTCAAGCTCCTACAATGAGCAGTTCTTC. The chain joins TRBV5-1 to TRBJ2-1, with a weak D call TRBD2 (6 bases). The CDR3 loop spans 16 amino acids. From germline, CDR1 is SGHRS and CDR2 YFSETQ. V was cut by 0 bases and J by 0 bases, with 10 bases left in between. The variable domain in full, with the rest retrieved from reference TRBV5-1 and TRBJ2-1, is KAGVTQTPRYLIKTRGQQVTLSCSPISGHRSVSWYQQTPGQGLQFLFEYFSETQRNKGNFPGRFSGRQFSNSRSEMNVSTLELGDSALYLCASSLGDSSSYNEQFFGPGTRLTVL.

The genes are TRBV5-1 and TRBJ2-5; TRBD1 agrees at 10 bases. CDR1 is SGHRS, CDR2 YFSETQ, per germline. The CDR3 extends over 15 amino acids. With V trimmed by 4 bases and J by 5 bases, 8 bases remained unmatched. The CDR3 nucleotides are TGCGCCAGCAGCCTAGGGACAGGGGTAATGGAGACCCAGTACTTC. Protein sequence: CASSLGTGVMETQYF.

This chain connects TRBV2 to TRBJ2-7; 12 bases agree with TRBD2. This CDR3 comprises 17 residues. The V segment lost 2 bases and the J segment 2 bases; nucleotides outside the gene matches: 7. CDR1 and CDR2 from the germline V gene are SNHLY and FYNNEI. CDR3 bases: TGTGCCAGCAGTGAACTAGCGGGAGGGGGTGAGACCTACGAGCAGTACTTC. Protein sequence: CASSELAGGGETYEQYF.

This clone has only a few counts. The genes are TRBV6-5 and TRBJ2-7; unclear D gene. V lost 8 bases and J 4 bases, leaving 9 bases between the germline ends. CDR1 is MNHEY, CDR2 SVGAGI, per germline. The CDR3 covers 11 residues. CDR3 sequence reads: CASEGWYEQYF. The CDR3 region has the DNA TGTGCCAGCGAAGGATGGTACGAGCAGTACTTC.

The rearrangement links TRBV29-1 to TRBJ1-1; D possibly corresponds to TRBD1 (5 bases). Germline V CDR1 and CDR2: SQVTM, ANQGSEA. Trimming removed 7 bases from V and 7 bases from J, with 10 bases in between. This CDR3 contains 10 residues. CDR3 coding DNA: TGCAGCGCACAGGTCCTTGAAGCTTTCTTT. It is translated as CSAQVLEAFF.

The rearrangement uses TRBV6-4 and TRBJ2-1; 8 bases are a match to TRBD2. V shed 3 bases and J 12 bases; nucleotides not matched to a gene: 10. CDR3 length: 14 residues. Germline CDR1 reads MRHNA; CDR2 reads SNTAGT. The DNA of the CDR3 is TGTGCCAGCAGTGATGACGGACTAGCCACAAGGCAGTTCTTC. Residues: CASSDDGLATRQFF.